The T cell receptor (beta chain) described here comes from a study of blood T cell repertoires in COVID-19. Background on the study: Whether acute or convalescent, the COVID-19 samples came from the United States, Italy and Spain. Nucleic acid was either cDNA or gDNA, and it came from T cells, B-cell-depleted T cells, or PBMCs.

In the original analysis: Using reference gene primer amplification, nucleated cell counts were estimated. TCRdb's table, derived via immunoSEQ multiplex PCR, lists solely in-frame clones and lacks some. The D gene and trimming were derived from the DNA, and the V and J assignments and clone size from that table. Of approximately 250,000 clones detected, approximately 86% appear once; the ten largest clones hold approximately 2%. Sequenced: peripheral blood. This receptor was obtained from a man under 40 with active or convalescent COVID-19.

DNA of the CDR3: TGTGCCAGCAGCGAAACACCTAACACTGAAGCTTTCTTT. Encoded protein: CASSETPNTEAFF. The chain links TRBV7-3 to TRBJ1-1; D call uncertain. From germline, CDR1 is SGHTA and CDR2 FQGTGA. Trimming removed 5 bases from V and 2 bases from J, with 9 bases in between. The length of the CDR3 is 13 residues.